This T cell receptor (beta chain) was sequenced during a study of T cells after yellow fever vaccination. Findings and limits, study-wide: The CD4 compartment and the CD8 compartment contained a small share of clonotypes in common. Contamination by abundant bulk-population clonotypes could be present in FACS-sorted repertoires.

This clonotype has just a few counts. The antigen is undetermined. TCR cDNA was made by 5'RACE template switching, adding a universal primer site and UMIs. MiXCR, run by TCRdb on the 5' RACE reads, gives a single entry per CDR3 protein. The sample has under 350,000 distinct CDR3 sequences; over 3.5% are singletons. The TCR originated in a man between 18 and 35 years old who received the YFV17D yellow fever vaccine. Sample: PBMCs, taken 5 days after the yellow fever booster vaccination.

As DNA, the CDR3 is TGTGCCAGCGCCCGGGTTAATGAGCAGTTCTTC. Translating gives CASARVNEQFF. The V gene is TRBV6-2 or TRBV6-3, the J gene TRBJ2-1; D uncertain. V was clipped by 8 bases and J by 7 bases, with 9 bases between them. This CDR3 region has 11 residues. From germline, CDR1 is MNHEY and CDR2 SVGEGT.